This TCR beta chain was observed in a study of cytomegalovirus exposure and HLA in healthy donors. Study results and limitations: A reported reduction in N-insertions relative to the roughly 710-donor mean was seen in an Asian-associated ancestry cluster in a later analysis. Later on, analysis showed that most CMV-associated TCR beta chains appeared to be HLA-restricted.

PCR involved 60 Vbeta and 13 Jbeta primers. Sequencing was performed with immunoSEQ multiplex PCR; in TCRdb, only in-frame clones are kept and a portion is missing. The table has approximately 160,000 clones, roughly 74% seen once; the top ten hold 4% to 5.5%. Germline V gene lookup returns CDR1 SGHRS and CDR2 YFSETQ. CDR3 length: 11 amino acids. As for this clone: Its specificity is not known.

The clonotype comes from a male donor in good health and CMV-seronegative. Sequencing was performed on PBMCs. This chain connects TRBV5-1 to TRBJ2-5; possibly TRBD1 for D (6 bases). With the DNA end fitting TRBJ2-7 better, the J assignment may be wrong. CDR3 residues: CASRTEYEQYF. CDR3 nucleotides: TGCGCCAGCCGGACAGAGTACGAGCAGTACTTC.